This T cell receptor (beta chain) was obtained from a study of regulatory T cells in long-lasting Graves disease (dated by TCRdb to 2020 to 2022). For the wider study: Newly diagnosed Graves' disease patients had taken antithyroid drugs for less than 3 months. This study used TCR sequencing and RNA sequencing of peripheral blood to compare persistent Graves' disease patients against newly diagnosed Graves' disease patients. The study took place in China and was registered as a clinical trial. A total of roughly 35 samples underwent TCR sequencing: about 13 from persistent and roughly 20 from newly diagnosed Graves' disease patients. Summary of the overall study and its limitations: The authors acknowledged the small sample size as a limitation that may reduce accuracy. TRBV28, TRBJ1-2 and TRBJ2-5 were preferentially used in persistent disease, while TRBV20-1 and TRBJ2-1 were favored in newly diagnosed disease. Persistent patients shared more public clonotypes among themselves (around 2,800) than newly diagnosed patients did (about 970). Only peripheral blood was studied, because thyroid tissue, the primary lesion, was inaccessible. Only the TCR beta chain was sequenced and analyzed. Lower TCR Shannon entropy and fewer highly expanded clones were observed in persistent Graves' disease patients than in newly diagnosed patients, which suggested clonal expansion.

The library was produced with multiplex PCR. The data were produced on an Illumina HiSeq 4000. To build TCR beta libraries, CDR3 regions were amplified by Arm-PCR using iRepertoire HTBI primers. Gel purification was performed on PCR products prior to sequencing. The paper's processing steps were these. A total of around 59 TRBV and under 15 TRBJ segments were identified across samples and were used for gene usage analysis of CDR3 amino acid clonotypes. Filtered high-quality paired reads were merged into contigs using COPE and FqMerger. BLAST was used to align contigs to the IMGT TRBV, TRBD and TRBJ reference genes, and CDR3 was defined following IMGT. Any clonotype with a frequency above 0.1% was classified as a highly expanded clone. Shannon entropy was used to measure repertoire diversity, and the Gini coefficient was used to measure V-J evenness. Public clonotypes were defined as clonotypes shared by more than one individual. Clones were called with MiXCR by TCRdb after fastp trimmed the public reads at Q25, and only in-frame beta chains were retained. Each CDR3 protein gets just one entry, which takes the most common genes and DNA from the rows behind it. The V and J calls, along with clone size, are taken from TCRdb and not from the paper's own processing. Recorded for this sample are roughly 440,000 distinct CDR3 sequences; approximately 16% of them occurred a single time. Under 30% of the sample goes to the ten largest clones.

The sample's time point label, in plain terms: newly diagnosed GD, antithyroid drugs for less than 3 months. RNA was extracted from PBMCs in TRIzol for both TCR sequencing and RNA sequencing. The diagnosis of Graves' disease followed American Thyroid Association guidelines. The patients came from an endocrinology department in Xi'an, China. From each patient, about 8.9 milliliters of peripheral blood was collected into an EDTA anticoagulant tube. Ficoll Paque Plus density gradient separation was used to isolate PBMCs, and no further T cell sorting was performed. An Agilent 2100 Bioanalyzer and agarose gel were used to check RNA quality, while a NanoDrop 2000 measured RNA concentration. In its sample, this clonotype was seen many times. Its antigen is not yet known. It has no much larger one-base neighbor in the sample; base qualities were not kept. A distance of 8 bases separates the germline ends of V and J, which lose 3 bases and 2 bases respectively. The germline V gene encodes CDR1 MDHEN and CDR2 SYDVKM. The CDR3 measures 13 amino acids from cysteine to phenylalanine. This entry keeps only the CDR3 DNA: 39 bases, framed from base 1.

These data also formed part of another study, on T cells in Graves' hyperthyroidism and ophthalmopathy. As the second study states: A patient counted as having stable Graves' hyperthyroidism if no progression to ophthalmopathy occurred over 18 months of follow-up. The hyperthyroidism patients were between 18 and 65 years old and newly diagnosed, with a disease duration of less than 2 months. Any patient with an uncontrolled infection, another autoimmune disease, pregnancy or lactation was excluded. Clinical symptoms, serum thyroxine and TRAb, thyroid ultrasound, and orbital computed tomography formed the basis for the diagnoses. For the first round of RT-PCR on the TCR CDR3, the HTBI primer set was used together with the Qiagen OneStep RT-PCR kit. Most expanded thyroid clonotypes (frequency above 0.001) were also detected in blood, suggesting blood repertoires may reflect thyroid immune responses. A model built on a 13 V-J signature distinguished ophthalmopathy from stable hyperthyroidism, reaching roughly 88% sensitivity and around 82% specificity in cross-validation and 80%/75% in testing. During validation, the model predicted progression to ophthalmopathy a median of approximately 6.5 months ahead of onset, with almost 71% sensitivity and 72% to 85% specificity. A discovery cohort of about 96 patients, about 44 with Graves' ophthalmopathy and 55 to 65 with stable Graves' hyperthyroidism, was used to find distinguishing TCR V-J signatures. Prospective prediction of ophthalmopathy was tested in an independent validation cohort of some 19 hyperthyroidism patients and 17 patients who later progressed to ophthalmopathy. The roughly 100 discovery patients were randomly divided into training and test sets at a 7:3 ratio. Thyroid tissue and blood T-cell repertoires from roughly six Graves' hyperthyroidism patients were also compared in the study. After sampling, hyperthyroidism patients received methimazole starting at 30 mg daily, and ophthalmopathy patients received high-dose intravenous methylprednisolone. The libraries were constructed in a second round of multiplex PCR and then size-selected and purified. Libraries were sequenced paired-end with 100 bp reads on an Illumina HiSeq2000. SOAPnuke was used to process the raw data, with reads discarded if the reads contained adapters or uncalled bases, had a mean Phred below 15, or lacked an exact constant-primer or identifier match. High-quality paired reads were merged with COPE v1.2.5, and unique nucleotide sequences were defined as clonotypes. MiTCR v1.1 was used to align the clonotypes against IMGT TRBV, TRBD and TRBJ reference segments. The analysis included only V-J combinations with a frequency above 0.0001, which together covered over 98% of the repertoires. The TCS score was defined as the ratio of F50 (clonal expansion) to E x V (chaos), calculated using BLOSUM62-based TCRdist between CDR3 peptides within each V-J. Welch's t-statistics and random forest reduced 514 V-J features to 13, which were used in a naive Bayes classifier (R e1071). No statistical method was used to set the sample size in advance, and investigators knew the group allocation. The paper describes TCR Vbeta CDR3 sequencing of around 130 peripheral blood samples, made up of approximately 40 ophthalmopathy patients, 70 to 75 hyperthyroidism patients and 17 progressor patients.

The chain is made from TRBV28 and TRBJ2-7, with an unclear D gene assignment. The sample consisted of peripheral blood mononuclear cells (PBMCs), taken at new diagnosis, from a patient treated with antithyroid drugs. The clonotype originates from a woman aged 18-29 years with Graves disease. Donor details come from another sample of the same person, matched by shared clones. The sequence in DNA is TGTGCCAGCAGTTTCGGAGTTCCCTACGAGCAGTACTTC. Protein translation: CASSFGVPYEQYF.